Below, one TCR beta chain is given with its context. As yet, its antigen is unknown. Between the trimmed V and J ends, which lost 6 bases and 3 bases, there was a span of 12 bases. Per germline, CDR1 MNHNS and CDR2 SASEGT. This CDR3 comprises 13 residues. Those patients who had chemo-refractory metastatic non-small-cell lung cancer were given focal radiation along with CTLA-4 blockade through ipilimumab. Repertoires were generated with immunoSEQ multiplex PCR, while TCRdb's copy carries only in-frame clones and drops some. The data show about 39,000 clones, about four fifths seen once. This specimen belongs to a study of radiotherapy plus CTLA-4 blockade in lung cancer. Across the study: Objective responses were seen in around 20% of patients, disease control in over 25%.

Study-level results: In blood, after radiotherapy plus ipilimumab, tumor-derived TCR clones expanded. Early clone dynamics of blood T cells, plus interferon-beta, reportedly predicted response best.

This chain links TRBV6-1 with TRBJ2-7; possible D gene TRBD1, 6 bases. This clonotype was sampled from a human donor with non-small cell lung cancer that progressed on radiotherapy plus ipilimumab. The sequences come from peripheral blood, collected from a patient treated with radiotherapy plus ipilimumab. The CDR3 DNA follows: TGTGCCAGCAGCCAACTACAGGGCTACGAGCAGTACTTC. Its translation is CASSQLQGYEQYF.